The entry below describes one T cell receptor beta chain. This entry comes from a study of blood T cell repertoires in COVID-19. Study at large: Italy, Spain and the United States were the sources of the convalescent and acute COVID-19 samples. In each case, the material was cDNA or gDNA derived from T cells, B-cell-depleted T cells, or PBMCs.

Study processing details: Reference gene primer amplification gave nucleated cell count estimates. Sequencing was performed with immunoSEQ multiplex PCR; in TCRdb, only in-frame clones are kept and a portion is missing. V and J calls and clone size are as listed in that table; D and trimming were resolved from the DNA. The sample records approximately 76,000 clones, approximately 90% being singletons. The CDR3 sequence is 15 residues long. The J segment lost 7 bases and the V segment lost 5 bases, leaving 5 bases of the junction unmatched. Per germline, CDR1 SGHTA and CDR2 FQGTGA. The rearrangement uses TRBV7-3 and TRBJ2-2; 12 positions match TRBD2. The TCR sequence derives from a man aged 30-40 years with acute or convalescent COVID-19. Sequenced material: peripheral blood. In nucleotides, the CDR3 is TGTGCCAGCAGCCGACTAGCGGGAGTGGGCGGGGAGCTGTTTTTT. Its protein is CASSRLAGVGGELFF.